A selection of T cell receptor beta chains follows, all from one sample in a study of T cells in Graves' hyperthyroidism and ophthalmopathy. TCRdb re-analysed the multiplex PCR reads in MiXCR, keeping a single row per CDR3 protein. The table records roughly 240,000 distinct CDR3 sequences, about a sixth of them present only once. The sample taken for sequencing was blood. These receptors were obtained from a woman between 18 and 30 years old with Graves' ophthalmopathy. Both conserved end residues are part of each CDR3. Fields, in order: V gene, D gene, clone size, J gene, CDR3 DNA, CDR3 protein. The D gene is left open where the match is weak. Size tells how often a clone was seen (once, few, many) or the class of an expanded clone, and some rows leave it out.

TRBV29-1,.,many,TRBJ1-1,TGCAGCGTTAGCAGGGGACTCATGAACACTGAAGCTTTCTTT,CSVSRGLMNTEAFF
TRBV13,TRBD2,many,TRBJ2-1,TGTGCCAGCAGCCCTAGCGGGGCCCGCTCCTACAATGAGCAGTTCTTC,CASSPSGARSYNEQFF
TRBV6-1,TRBD1,.,TRBJ2-2,TGTGCCAGCAGCTCAGGGGGCGACACCGGGGAGCTGTTTTTT,CASSSGGDTGELFF
TRBV20-1,.,many,TRBJ2-5,TGCAGTGCTAGGGTCAGGGGGGGAGAGACCCAGTACTTC,CSARVRGGETQYF
TRBV6-1,TRBD1,many,TRBJ2-2,TGTGCCATCAACCTCGACAGGGGTCGAACCGGGGAGCTGTTTTTT,CAINLDRGRTGELFF
TRBV7-9,TRBD2,many,TRBJ2-7,TGTGCCAGCAGCTTAGCTCTAGCGGGAGTAGCCGAGCAGTACTTC,CASSLALAGVAEQYF
TRBV12-3/TRBV12-4,TRBD1,many,TRBJ2-7,TGTGCCAGCAGGCCGGGACAGTCCTACGAGCAGTACTTC,CASRPGQSYEQYF
TRBV6-1,TRBD2,many,TRBJ2-3,TGTGCCAGCAGTGAATCACTAGCGGGAGCCATCACAGATACGCAGTATTTT,CASSESLAGAITDTQYF
TRBV29-1,.,.,TRBJ2-5,TGCAGCGTTGGCCGGGAGAGCCTAGAGACCCAGTACTTC,CSVGRESLETQYF
TRBV6-1,TRBD2,many,TRBJ2-1,TGTGCCAGTAAACCGGGCGGGAGCTCCTACAATGAGCAGTTCTTC,CASKPGGSSYNEQFF
TRBV29-1,TRBD1,many,TRBJ1-4,TGCAGCGTTGGAGGGGACAGGGGGGGTGAAAAACTGTTTTTT,CSVGGDRGGEKLFF
TRBV7-6,TRBD2,many,TRBJ2-3,TGTGCCAGCAGCTTAACAACTAGCGGGAGGGTGGAGGCAGATACGCAGTATTTT,CASSLTTSGRVEADTQYF
TRBV7-9,.,.,TRBJ2-7,TGTGCCAGCAGCTCGGGGGACAGCGGGCCTTACGAGCAGTACTTC,CASSSGDSGPYEQYF
TRBV11-2,TRBD2,.,TRBJ2-7,TGTGCCAGCAGCGGAGCCGGCGGGAGGCGGAGGGGCGAGCAGTACTTC,CASSGAGGRRRGEQYF
TRBV19,.,few,TRBJ2-2,TGTGCCAGCTTATCGAACACCGGGGAGCTGTTTTTT,CASLSNTGELFF
TRBV11-2,.,many,TRBJ2-1,TGTGCCAGCAGCTTAGGTTTCCAGGCCTATGAGCAGTTCTTC,CASSLGFQAYEQFF